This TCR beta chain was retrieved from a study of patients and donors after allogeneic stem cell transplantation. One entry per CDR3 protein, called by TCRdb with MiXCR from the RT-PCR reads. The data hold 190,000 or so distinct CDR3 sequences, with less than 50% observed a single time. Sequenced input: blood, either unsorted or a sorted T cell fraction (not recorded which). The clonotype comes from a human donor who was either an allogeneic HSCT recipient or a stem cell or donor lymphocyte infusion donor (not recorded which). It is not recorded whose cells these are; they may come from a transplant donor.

The CDR3 here is CASSQLAGGGDTQYF. The DNA for the CDR3 is TGTGCCAGCAGCCAACTAGCGGGGGGAGGAGATACGCAGTATTTT. The rearrangement uses TRBV4-2 and TRBJ2-3, with TRBD2 identical over 11 bases. CDR1 and CDR2 from the germline V gene are LGHNA and YNFKEQ. This CDR3 is built from 15 residues. With V trimmed by 2 bases and J by 5 bases, 3 bases remained unmatched.